The 13 T cell receptor beta chains given below trace back to one sample, sequenced in a study of blood T cell repertoires in COVID-19. Assay: immunoSEQ multiplex PCR; the TCRdb copy retains only in-frame clones and omits some. The sample records about 270,000 clones, 89% being singletons. The sample comprised peripheral blood. The receptors come from a man over 45 with acute or convalescent COVID-19.

The chain recombines TRBV5-6 with TRBJ2-3, with D perhaps matching TRBD1 (6 bases). Germline V CDR1 and CDR2: SGHDT, YYEEEE. Trimming took 4 bases from V and 1 from J, leaving 13 bases between them. The CDR3 is 15 amino acids. The chain's CDR3 is CASSRQAGGTDTQYF. CDR3 nucleotide sequence: TGTGCCAGCAGCCGCCAGGCAGGGGGCACAGATACGCAGTATTTT.

This chain uses TRBV19 with TRBJ1-1; D might be TRBD1 (6 bases). Germline values: CDR1 LNHDA, CDR2 SQIVND (reference sequence). This CDR3 spans 14 amino acids. V was shortened by 6 bases and J by 4 bases, with 15 bases between the two germline ends. The CDR3 loop reads CASRDTGHSTEAFF. The CDR3 bases are TGTGCCAGTAGGGACACAGGGCACAGCACTGAAGCTTTCTTT.

CDR3 region: CASKGREDQTNEKLFF. In DNA, the CDR3 is TGTGCCAGTAAGGGCAGGGAAGATCAAACTAATGAAAAACTGTTTTTT. The genes are TRBV19 and TRBJ1-4; D might be TRBD1 (5 bases). The V end lost 7 bases, the J end lost 1 base, and 16 bases lay between the germline ends. The CDR3 is 16 amino acids. The germline gives CDR1 LNHDA, CDR2 SQIVND (reference sequence).

This clone was seen a single time. The gene calls are TRBV11-2 and TRBJ2-7; 7 positions agree with TRBD1. With 3 bases clipped from V and 3 bases from J, the junction kept 11 bases outside the gene matches. This CDR3 region has 16 residues. Germline V lookup: CDR1 SGHAT, CDR2 FQNNGV. CDR3 nucleotide sequence: TGTGCCAGCAGCTTGGAGGACAGGCAGTCCCACTACGAGCAGTACTTC. This sequence encodes CASSLEDRQSHYEQYF.

The J gene is TRBJ2-5, the V gene TRBV11-3; TRBD1 matches at 12 bases. After removal of 3 bases from V and 5 bases from J, the junction contained 7 bases not matched to a gene. Germline CDR1 reads SGHNT; CDR2 reads YENEEA. The CDR3 sequence is 16 residues long. CDR3 protein: CASSLGTGGRRETQYF. In nucleotides, the CDR3 is TGTGCCAGCAGCTTGGGGACAGGGGGCAGACGGGAGACCCAGTACTTC. The full variable domain, its missing parts supplied by reference TRBV11-3 and TRBJ2-5, is EAGVVQSPRYKIIEKKQPVAFWCNPISGHNTLYWYLQNLGQGPELLIRYENEEAVDDSQLPKDRFSAERLKGVDSTLKIQPAELGDSAVYLCASSLGTGGRRETQYFGPGTRLLVL.

V is TRBV15 and J is TRBJ2-5, with no clear D. The CDR3 loop spans 14 amino acids. Looked up from germline, CDR1 is LNHNV and CDR2 is YYDKDF (reference sequence). With 0 bases removed from V and 1 base from J, the gap between germline ends came to 6 bases. The CDR3 nucleotides read TGTGCCACCAGCAGAGATCTTTTCCAAGAGACCCAGTACTTC. Its protein product is CATSRDLFQETQYF.

Notes on this clone: At the DNA level, this CDR3 is encoded by other sequences in the same sample as well. The chain couples TRBV12-3 or TRBV12-4 to TRBJ1-1; D uncertain. Deletions cut 3 bases from V and 3 bases from J, with 8 bases between. CDR3 length equals 13 residues. CDR3 DNA: TGTGCCAGCAGTTTTGGCGGGGACACTGAAGCTTTCTTT. Its protein is CASSFGGDTEAFF.

The chain links TRBV2 to TRBJ2-1; 10 bases line up with TRBD2. There are 15 residues in the CDR3. Unmatched junction bases numbered 8, after V lost 6 bases and J lost 6 bases. Germline CDR1 reads SNHLY; CDR2 reads FYNNEI. CDR3 protein: CASRVLAGAPNEQFF. In DNA form, the CDR3 reads TGTGCCAGCAGGGTGCTAGCGGGGGCTCCCAATGAGCAGTTCTTC.

V and J are TRBV7-3 and TRBJ2-3; maybe TRBD2 (7 bases). The CDR3 is 15 residues long. Germline CDR1 SGHTA, CDR2 FQGTGA. Trimming took 5 bases from V and 3 from J, leaving 15 bases between them. CDR3 protein: CASSLGGGRTDTQYF. The CDR3 DNA sequence: TGTGCCAGCAGCCTGGGCGGGGGCAGGACAGATACGCAGTATTTT.

The CDR3 DNA reads TGTGCCAGCAGTTTCGGGTTAGAGCGCCAGCATTTT. Its translation: CASSFGLERQHF. The rearrangement uses TRBV12-3 or TRBV12-4 and TRBJ1-5, with D unresolved. The length of the CDR3 is 12 residues. Trimming took 3 bases from V and 12 from J, leaving 12 bases between them.

The rearrangement joins TRBV4-1 to TRBJ1-3, with D unclear. CDR3 length: 17 residues. V was clipped by 8 bases and J by 4 bases, with 24 bases between them. In germline, CDR1 is MGHRA, CDR2 YSYEKL. The CDR3 is CASVVPFTGPRGNTIYF. Written as DNA, the CDR3 is TGCGCCAGCGTGGTACCCTTCACGGGTCCTCGGGGAAACACCATATATTTT.

This clone was observed a few times. The chain uses TRBV2 and TRBJ2-5, with D possibly matching TRBD1 (6 bases). V lost 7 bases, J lost 3 bases, and 12 bases lay in between. The CDR3 has 13 amino acids. The germline gives CDR1 SNHLY, CDR2 FYNNEI. The CDR3 spells CASTTRTEETQYF. In DNA, the CDR3 is TGTGCCAGCACCACCCGGACAGAAGAGACCCAGTACTTC.

V and J are TRBV18 and TRBJ2-6, with D tentatively TRBD2 (6 bases). The germline gives CDR1 KGHSH, CDR2 LQKENI. This CDR3 has 18 amino acids. V was cut by 3 bases and J by 0 bases, with 15 bases left in between. CDR3 region: CASSPFGTGSSGANVLTF. CDR3 DNA: TGTGCCAGCTCACCGTTCGGGACTGGGAGCTCTGGGGCCAACGTCCTGACTTTC.